This passage covers 31 T cell receptor beta chains from one sample sequenced in a study of blood T cell repertoires in COVID-19. Using immunoSEQ multiplex PCR, the repertoire was profiled, and TCRdb retains in-frame clones only, with some absent. The table records some 89,000 clones, about 85% of them present only once. Sequenced: peripheral blood. Every receptor here comes from a man aged 55 to 69 with acute or convalescent COVID-19.

The CDR3 protein is CATSRIGLVNEQFF. As DNA, the CDR3 is TGTGCCACCAGCAGAATCGGACTAGTGAATGAGCAGTTCTTC. The J gene is TRBJ2-1, the V gene TRBV15; TRBD2 aligns across 7 bases. The germline CDR1 and CDR2 sequences are LNHNV and YYDKDF (reference sequence). This CDR3 spans 14 amino acids. V lost 2 bases and J lost 7; bases outside the gene matches: 5.

CDR3 sequence reads: CASSYGRVITDTQYF. The CDR3 coding sequence is TGTGCCAGCAGTTACGGGAGAGTGATTACAGATACGCAGTATTTT. The rearrangement uses TRBV6-2 or TRBV6-3 and TRBJ2-3, with D possibly TRBD2 on 5 matching bases. CDR1 and CDR2 from the germline V gene are MNHEY and SVGEGT. CDR3 length: 15 amino acids. V shed 2 bases and J shed 3 bases, with 12 bases lying between them.

This clone occurred a few times. CDR3 DNA: TGTGCCAGCAGCTTAGGGGCGGGATACTCTGGAAACACCATATATTTT. This codes for CASSLGAGYSGNTIYF. The chain has TRBV11-2 and TRBJ1-3; D uncertain. V lost 1 base, J lost 0 bases, and 10 bases lay in between. There are 16 residues in the CDR3. Germline CDR1 reads SGHAT; CDR2 reads FQNNGV. Together with reference TRBV11-2 and TRBJ1-3, the CDR3 gives the full variable domain: EAGVAQSPRYKIIEKRQSVAFWCNPISGHATLYWYQQILGQGPKLLIQFQNNGVVDDSQLPKDRFSAERLKGVDSTLKIQPAKLEDSAVYLCASSLGAGYSGNTIYFGEGSWLTVV.

The chain carries TRBV19 and TRBJ1-4; D is unclear. Deletions cut 6 bases from V and 0 bases from J, with 11 bases between. The germline V gene has CDR1 LNHDA and CDR2 SQIVND (reference sequence). CDR3 length: 15 amino acids. CDR3 DNA: TGTGCCAGTAGAGTTACAACCGCAACTAATGAAAAACTGTTTTTT. This encodes CASRVTTATNEKLFF.

The chain recombines TRBV10-3 with TRBJ1-3; unclear D gene. Germline CDR1 ENHRY, CDR2 SYGVKD. Trimming left V 3 bases short and J 0 bases short, with 9 bases between. The CDR3 consists of 15 residues. CDR3 nucleotides: TGTGCCATCAGTGATCTGCGATTCTCTGGAAACACCATATATTTT. Its translation is CAISDLRFSGNTIYF.

V and J are TRBV9 and TRBJ2-2; D unresolved. This CDR3 has 16 amino acids. V lost 3 bases and J 1 base, leaving 13 bases between the germline ends. Per the germline V gene, CDR1 is SGDLS and CDR2 is YYNGEE. The CDR3 coding sequence is TGTGCCAGCAGCGCCCCTACGCGTAAGAACACCGGGGAGCTGTTTTTT. The encoded protein is CASSAPTRKNTGELFF. Full variable domain (outside the CDR3, taken from reference TRBV9 and TRBJ2-2): DSGVTQTPKHLITATGQRVTLRCSPRSGDLSVYWYQQSLDQGLQFLIQYYNGEERAKGNILERFSAQQFPDLHSELNLSSLELGDSALYFCASSAPTRKNTGELFFGEGSRLTVL.

Written as DNA, the CDR3 is TGTGCCAGCTCACGCCAACAGGGGGTTTACAATGAGCAGTTCTTC. It specifies CASSRQQGVYNEQFF. The chain has TRBV18 and TRBJ2-1; 8 bases agree with TRBD1. This CDR3 comprises 15 residues. The trim removed 4 bases at V and 4 bases at J, leaving 6 bases unmatched. CDR1 KGHSH and CDR2 LQKENI come from the germline V gene. Full variable domain (missing parts from reference TRBV18 and TRBJ2-1): NAGVMQNPRHLVRRRGQEARLRCSPMKGHSHVYWYRQLPEEGLKFMVYLQKENIIDESGMPKERFSAEFPKEGPSILRIQQVVRGDSAAYFCASSRQQGVYNEQFFGPGTRLTVL.

V and J are TRBV6-2 or TRBV6-3 and TRBJ1-1; D gene uncertain. CDR1 is MNHEY and CDR2 is SVGEGT in the germline V gene. The CDR3 is 12 amino acids. Trimming stripped 0 bases from V and 7 bases from J, with 6 bases between. For the CDR3, the DNA is TGTGCCAGCAGTTACTCCCCATTTGAAGCTTTCTTT. As protein: CASSYSPFEAFF.

V is TRBV28 and J is TRBJ2-7; D possibly corresponds to TRBD1 (6 bases). This CDR3 region has 13 residues. Germline V gene data show CDR1 as MDHEN and CDR2 as SYDVKM. Trimming removed 2 bases at V and 2 bases at J, with 7 bases between. In DNA form, the CDR3 reads TGTGCCAGCAGTTTAGAGGGGGCCTACGAGCAGTACTTC. This sequence encodes CASSLEGAYEQYF.

V usage is TRBV4-2 and J usage is TRBJ2-3; 13 nucleotides match TRBD2. The V gene end was trimmed by 4 bases and the J gene end by 1 base; junction bases not matched to a gene: 2. The CDR3 contains 16 residues. From germline, CDR1 is LGHNA and CDR2 YNFKEQ. The CDR3 nucleotides are TGTGCCAGCAGCCCGGGGACTAGCGGGGGCACAGATACGCAGTATTTT. As protein: CASSPGTSGGTDTQYF.

The V gene is TRBV11-3, the J gene TRBJ2-2; maybe TRBD1 (6 bases). The V and J ends lost 3 bases and 5 bases respectively, with 7 bases between them. Germline lookup yields CDR1 SGHNT and CDR2 YENEEA. The CDR3 is 13 amino acids. The CDR3 coding sequence is TGTGCCAGCAGCTTTGGACAGACCGGGGAGCTGTTTTTT. Translation gives CASSFGQTGELFF.

The V call is TRBV29-1, the J call TRBJ2-1; TRBD2 aligns across 8 bases. V dropped 7 bases and J dropped 4; count of bases not matched to a gene: 9. The V gene's germline CDR1 is SQVTM and CDR2 ANQGSEA. This CDR3 is built from 14 residues. The DNA of the CDR3 is TGCAGCGGCATCGGGGGGGCAAGTTACAATGAGCAGTTCTTC. Amino acid sequence: CSGIGGASYNEQFF.

This sequence joins TRBV6-5 and TRBJ2-2; TRBD1 aligns across 9 bases. This CDR3 region has 14 residues. After removal of 2 bases from V and 6 bases from J, the junction contained 1 base not matched to a gene. From germline, CDR1 is MNHEY and CDR2 SVGAGI. CDR3 sequence (DNA): TGTGCCAGCAGTTACGACAGGGGGTCCGGGGAGCTGTTTTTT. Translation: CASSYDRGSGELFF.

The rearrangement links TRBV7-2 to TRBJ1-5; D perhaps matches TRBD1 (5 bases). The CDR3 extends over 13 amino acids. Germline assignment: CDR1 SGHTA and CDR2 FQGNSA. V gave up 5 bases and J gave up 7 bases, with 12 bases separating them. CDR3 in amino acids: CASSHPGGQPQHF. CDR3 in DNA: TGTGCCAGCAGCCACCCCGGGGGACAGCCCCAGCATTTT.

This sequence joins TRBV10-3 and TRBJ2-3; D ambiguous. V lost 4 bases to trimming and J lost 1 base, with 24 bases between them. The CDR3 is 19 amino acids. Per germline, CDR1 ENHRY and CDR2 SYGVKD. The CDR3 DNA is TGTGCCATCAGTGCCCTAGAGGTAACAACTATAATCGGCACAGATACGCAGTATTTT. It codes for CAISALEVTTIIGTDTQYF.

This chain uses TRBV7-9 with TRBJ2-1; D unclear. CDR1 is SEHNR and CDR2 is FQNEAQ in the germline V gene (reference sequence). Between the trimmed V and J ends, which lost 1 base and 4 bases, there was a span of 5 bases. The CDR3 consists of 13 residues. The CDR3 here is CASSLGAYNEQFF. The CDR3, as DNA: TGTGCCAGCAGCTTAGGAGCTTACAATGAGCAGTTCTTC.

About this clone itself: An end of the junction differs from the germline gene, which may be a read error. Other DNA sequences in the sample encode the same CDR3. The J gene is TRBJ2-3, the V gene TRBV4-3; no reliable D call. This CDR3 is built from 14 residues. The germline V gene has CDR1 LGHNA and CDR2 YSLEER. The CDR3 DNA reads TGCGCCAGCAGCCAAGATCGGAGCACCGATACGCAGTATTTT. Its protein is CASSQDRSTDTQYF.

The chain is built from TRBV5-4 and TRBJ2-1; 12 bases are a match to TRBD2. The trim removed 4 bases at V and 5 bases at J, leaving 7 bases unmatched. Germline V gives CDR1 SGHNT, CDR2 YYREEE (reference sequence). The CDR3 is made up of 16 amino acids. CDR3 nucleotides: TGTGCCAGCAGCGCCTCGACTAGCGGGAGAAACAATGAGCAGTTCTTC. It specifies CASSASTSGRNNEQFF.

This clone was counted a few times. V gene TRBV19 combines with J gene TRBJ2-7, with D hard to call. V lost 4 bases, J lost 2 bases, and 6 bases lay in between. In germline, CDR1 is LNHDA, CDR2 SQIVND (reference sequence). The CDR3 has 12 amino acids. The CDR3 DNA is TGTGCCAGTAGTAGCGGAGCCTACGAGCAGTACTTC. Protein: CASSSGAYEQYF.

The rearrangement links TRBV4-1 to TRBJ2-2; D may be TRBD1 (6 bases). V lost 5 bases and J 1 base, leaving 8 bases between the germline ends. CDR3 size: 14 residues. Germline CDR1 MGHRA, CDR2 YSYEKL. In DNA form, the CDR3 reads TGCGCCAGCAGCTTGGGACAGAACACCGGGGAGCTGTTTTTT. Its translation: CASSLGQNTGELFF.

V and J are TRBV9 and TRBJ2-5; 10 bases match TRBD2. The V and J ends lost 4 bases and 5 bases, in that order; junction bases with no gene match: 2. The CDR3 is 13 residues long. The V gene's germline CDR1 is SGDLS and CDR2 YYNGEE. The CDR3 nucleotides are TGTGCCAGCAGCCCTAGCGGGAGTGAGACCCAGTACTTC. Translated: CASSPSGSETQYF.

The CDR3 reads CASSLPESGVNYNEQFF. For the CDR3, the DNA is TGTGCCAGCAGCCTTCCAGAGAGCGGGGTAAATTACAATGAGCAGTTCTTC. The genes are TRBV7-8 and TRBJ2-1; 7 bases fit TRBD2. The CDR3 spans 17 residues. CDR1 SGHVS and CDR2 FQNEAQ come from the germline V gene. V was pared by 5 bases and J by 4 bases, with 14 bases of the junction left unmatched.

V gene TRBV6-6 combines with J gene TRBJ2-2; 9 bases are a match to TRBD1. This CDR3 has 15 amino acids. CDR1 MNHNY and CDR2 SVGAGI come from the germline V gene (reference sequence). Unmatched junction bases numbered 6, after V lost 5 bases and J lost 5 bases. CDR3 sequence: CASSTGQGETGELFF. The CDR3 region has the DNA TGTGCCAGCAGTACGGGACAGGGAGAGACCGGGGAGCTGTTTTTT.

The chain is built from TRBV7-9 and TRBJ2-1, with TRBD2 as a possible D gene (5 bases). This CDR3 is 14 amino acids long. The germline gives CDR1 SEHNR, CDR2 FQNEAQ (reference sequence). The ends were cut back, 2 bases at V and 7 bases at J, with 12 bases in the middle. CDR3: CASSLLGGGNEQFF. The CDR3 coding sequence is TGTGCCAGCAGCTTACTAGGAGGTGGGAATGAGCAGTTCTTC. The entire variable domain, with the rest obtained from reference TRBV7-9 and TRBJ2-1, is as follows: DTGVSQNPRHKITKRGQNVTFRCDPISEHNRLYWYRQTLGQGPEFLTYFQNEAQLEKSRLLSDRFSAERPKGSFSTLEIQRTEQGDSAMYLCASSLLGGGNEQFFGPGTRLTVL.

V gene TRBV4-3 combines with J gene TRBJ2-2; D is perhaps TRBD2 (6 bases). Germline assignment: CDR1 LGHNA and CDR2 YSLEER. The CDR3 is 16 amino acids. Trimming shortened V by 2 bases and J by 6 bases, and 16 bases separated the two germline ends. The CDR3: CASSQPYRERAGELFF. CDR3 DNA: TGCGCCAGCAGCCAACCCTATCGGGAGCGGGCCGGGGAGCTGTTTTTT.

V is TRBV28 and J is TRBJ2-3, with D maybe TRBD1 (6 bases). V was cut by 5 bases and J by 12 bases, with 24 bases left in between. The CDR3 consists of 15 residues. From germline, CDR1 is MDHEN and CDR2 SYDVKM. CDR3 in DNA: TGTGCCAGCAGTCCCTCTCGGTTACAGGGCCCGTCTCAGTATTTT. Translating it yields CASSPSRLQGPSQYF.

The chain joins TRBV19 to TRBJ2-2; 10 nucleotides agree with TRBD2. V shed 7 bases, J shed 7 bases, and the junction held 9 bases outside the gene matches. The CDR3 totals 15 residues. The germline V gene has CDR1 LNHDA and CDR2 SQIVND (reference sequence). The CDR3 sequence: CASIGAGGPFGELFF. CDR3 DNA sequence: TGTGCCAGTATAGGAGCGGGAGGGCCTTTCGGGGAGCTGTTTTTT.

The J gene is TRBJ2-3, the V gene TRBV5-1; D gene unclear. The CDR3 length is 12 residues. The germline V gene encodes CDR1 SGHRS and CDR2 YFSETQ. V lost 4 bases and J lost 2, with 5 bases in between. DNA for the CDR3: TGCGCCAGCAGCCCATCCACAGATACGCAGTATTTT. Translating gives CASSPSTDTQYF. The whole variable domain, remainder taken from reference TRBV5-1 and TRBJ2-3, is KAGVTQTPRYLIKTRGQQVTLSCSPISGHRSVSWYQQTPGQGLQFLFEYFSETQRNKGNFPGRFSGRQFSNSRSEMNVSTLELGDSALYLCASSPSTDTQYFGPGTRLTVL.

This rearrangement joins TRBV6-5 to TRBJ1-5, with 7 bases identical to TRBD1. The CDR3 runs 15 residues. The V gene end was trimmed by 5 bases and the J gene end by 0 bases; junction bases not matched to a gene: 4. The germline V gene encodes CDR1 MNHEY and CDR2 SVGAGI. The CDR3: CASSPGTASNQPQHF. The CDR3 coding sequence is TGTGCCAGCAGTCCCGGGACAGCTAGCAATCAGCCCCAGCATTTT.

The sample holds a few counts of this clone. This sequence joins TRBV7-9 and TRBJ1-2; perhaps TRBD1 as D (5 bases). The CDR3 contains 14 residues. Per the germline V gene, CDR1 is SEHNR and CDR2 is FQNEAQ (reference sequence). Trimming removed 3 bases at V and 2 bases at J, with 10 bases between. CDR3 DNA: TGTGCCAGCAGCTTTCAGGGAAACAACTATGGCTACACCTTC. Its translation: CASSFQGNNYGYTF.

The sample holds a few counts of this clone. The V call is TRBV19, the J call TRBJ1-6; D perhaps matches TRBD1 (5 bases). The CDR3 loop spans 16 amino acids. Looked up from germline, CDR1 is LNHDA and CDR2 is SQIVND (reference sequence). V lost 5 bases and J 6 bases, leaving 17 bases between the germline ends. The CDR3 DNA reads as TGTGCCAGTAGTTCCGCAAAAGGGGAGGGTAATTCACCCCTCCACTTT. Its translation: CASSSAKGEGNSPLHF.